This T cell receptor (beta chain) derives from a study of tumor-infiltrating lymphocytes in primary liver carcinoma. Study-level information: Treatment of the patients' primary liver carcinoma consisted of surgical resection. Lesions, classed as T1-T3 N0M0, spanned 4.2 to 10 cm across.

Regarding the study as a whole: It was in tumors, not blood, that the top-250-clone fraction was significantly higher (p = 0.039).

Using a constant-region primer together with ProtoScript II reverse transcriptase, TCR beta cDNA was made from 500 ng of total RNA. What produced the TCR beta libraries was three nested multiplex PCR rounds using slightly modified ARM-PCR. Two initial PCR rounds of approximately 10 cycles each paired TRBV1-TRBV30 forward primers with a C-beta reverse primer. TCRdb called the multiplex PCR reads again in MiXCR, with one record for every CDR3 protein. Of fewer than 350,000 distinct CDR3 sequences listed, about 61% are singletons. The J segment lost 4 bases and the V segment lost 6 bases, leaving 10 bases of the junction unmatched. The CDR3 loop spans 16 amino acids. Germline CDR1 and CDR2: MNHEY and SVGEGT. This clonotype was detected ten times or more. The antigen is undetermined. The study extracted blood RNA from unsorted whole blood and also extracted germline DNA. Preoperatively, peripheral blood was drawn, approximately 4 milliliters in total.

The chain employs TRBV6-2 or TRBV6-3 and TRBJ2-2, with TRBD1 matching over 8 bases. Source material: peripheral blood. This TCR was recovered from a man aged 35 to 55 with primary liver carcinoma and hepatitis B virus infection. The CDR3 sequence: CASRPHVRGRTGELFF. In DNA form, the CDR3 reads TGTGCCAGCAGACCCCATGTCAGGGGGCGCACCGGGGAGCTGTTTTTT.